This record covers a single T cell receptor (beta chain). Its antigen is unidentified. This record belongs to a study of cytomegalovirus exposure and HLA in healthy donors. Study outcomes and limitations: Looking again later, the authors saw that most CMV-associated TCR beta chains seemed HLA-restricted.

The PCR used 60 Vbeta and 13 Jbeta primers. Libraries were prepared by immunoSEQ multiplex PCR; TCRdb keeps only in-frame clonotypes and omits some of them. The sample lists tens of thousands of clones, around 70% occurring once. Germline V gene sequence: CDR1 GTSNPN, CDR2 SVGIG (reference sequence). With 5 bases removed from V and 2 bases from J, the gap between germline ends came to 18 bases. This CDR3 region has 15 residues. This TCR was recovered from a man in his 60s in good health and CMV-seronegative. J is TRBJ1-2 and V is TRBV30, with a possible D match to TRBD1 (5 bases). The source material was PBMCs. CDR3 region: CAWDLLGPINYGYTF. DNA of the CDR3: TGTGCCTGGGACCTTCTGGGGCCCATCAACTATGGCTACACCTTC.